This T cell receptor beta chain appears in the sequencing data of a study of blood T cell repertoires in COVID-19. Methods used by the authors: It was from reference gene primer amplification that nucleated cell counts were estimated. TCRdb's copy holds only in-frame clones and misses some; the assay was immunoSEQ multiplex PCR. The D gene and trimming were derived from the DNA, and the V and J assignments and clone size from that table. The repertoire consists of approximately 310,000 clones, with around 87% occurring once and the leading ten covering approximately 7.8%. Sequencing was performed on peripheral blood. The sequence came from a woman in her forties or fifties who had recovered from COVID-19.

As DNA, the CDR3 is TGTGCCAGCAGCCGGATGACAGACCCCTACGAGCAGTACTTC. This encodes CASSRMTDPYEQYF. The chain links TRBV4-2 to TRBJ2-7, with D possibly being TRBD1 (5 bases). Trimming removed 4 bases from V and 2 bases from J, with 12 bases in between. The V gene's germline CDR1 is LGHNA and CDR2 YNFKEQ. The CDR3 is 14 residues long.